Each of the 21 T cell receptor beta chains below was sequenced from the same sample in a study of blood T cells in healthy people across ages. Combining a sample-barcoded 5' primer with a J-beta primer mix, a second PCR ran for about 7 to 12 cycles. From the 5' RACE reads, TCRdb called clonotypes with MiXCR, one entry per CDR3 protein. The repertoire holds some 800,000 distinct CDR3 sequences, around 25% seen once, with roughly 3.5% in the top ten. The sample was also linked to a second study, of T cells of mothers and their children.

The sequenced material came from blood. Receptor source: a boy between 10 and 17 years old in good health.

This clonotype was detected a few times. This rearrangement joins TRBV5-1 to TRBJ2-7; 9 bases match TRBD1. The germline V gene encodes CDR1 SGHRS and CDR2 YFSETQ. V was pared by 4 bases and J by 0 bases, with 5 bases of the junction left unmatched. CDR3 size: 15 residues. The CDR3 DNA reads TGCGCCAGCAGCGACGGGACAGGGCTCTCCTACGAGCAGTACTTC. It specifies CASSDGTGLSYEQYF.

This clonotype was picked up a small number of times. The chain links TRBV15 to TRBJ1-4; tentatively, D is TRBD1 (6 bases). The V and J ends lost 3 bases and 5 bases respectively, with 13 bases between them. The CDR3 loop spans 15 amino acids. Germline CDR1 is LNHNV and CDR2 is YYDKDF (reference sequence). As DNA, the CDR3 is TGTGCCACCAGCAGCCGACAGGTGCCGAATGAAAAACTGTTTTTT. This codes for CATSSRQVPNEKLFF.

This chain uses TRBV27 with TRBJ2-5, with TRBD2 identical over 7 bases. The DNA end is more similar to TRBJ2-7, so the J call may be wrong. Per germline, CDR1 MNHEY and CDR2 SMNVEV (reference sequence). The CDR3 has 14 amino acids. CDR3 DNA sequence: TGTGCCAGCAGTTTAGGCGGGAGCCCCTACGAGCAGTACTTC. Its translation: CASSLGGSPYEQYF.

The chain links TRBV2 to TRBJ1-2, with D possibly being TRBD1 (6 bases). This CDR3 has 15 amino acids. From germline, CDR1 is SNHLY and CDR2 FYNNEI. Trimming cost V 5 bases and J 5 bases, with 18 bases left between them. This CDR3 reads CASSPRIEGTYGYTF. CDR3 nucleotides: TGTGCCAGCAGTCCAAGGATCGAGGGGACATATGGCTACACCTTC.

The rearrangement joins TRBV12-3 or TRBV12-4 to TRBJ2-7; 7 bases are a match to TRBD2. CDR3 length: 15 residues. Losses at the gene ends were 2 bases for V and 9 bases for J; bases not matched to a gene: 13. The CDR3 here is CASSLTNWGGDGQYF. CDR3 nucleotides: TGTGCCAGCAGTTTAACAAATTGGGGGGGGGACGGGCAGTACTTC.

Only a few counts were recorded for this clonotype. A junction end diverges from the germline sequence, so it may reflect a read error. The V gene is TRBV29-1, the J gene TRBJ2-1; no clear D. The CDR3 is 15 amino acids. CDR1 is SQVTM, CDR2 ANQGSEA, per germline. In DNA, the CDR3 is TGCAGCGGGGGATTGACCGGGCGCTCCCACAATGAGCAGTTCTTC. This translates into CSGGLTGRSHNEQFF.

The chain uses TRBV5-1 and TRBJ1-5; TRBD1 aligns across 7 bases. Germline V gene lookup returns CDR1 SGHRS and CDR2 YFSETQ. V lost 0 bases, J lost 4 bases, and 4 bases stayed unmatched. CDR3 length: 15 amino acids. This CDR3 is CASSLAGTENQPQHF. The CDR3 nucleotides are TGCGCCAGCAGCTTGGCCGGGACAGAAAATCAGCCCCAGCATTTT.

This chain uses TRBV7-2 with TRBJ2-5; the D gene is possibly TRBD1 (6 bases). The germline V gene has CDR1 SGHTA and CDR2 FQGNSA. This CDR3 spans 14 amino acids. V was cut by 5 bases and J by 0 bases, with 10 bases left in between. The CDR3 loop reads CASSPGHYQETQYF. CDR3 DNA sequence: TGTGCCAGCAGCCCGGGACATTACCAAGAGACCCAGTACTTC.

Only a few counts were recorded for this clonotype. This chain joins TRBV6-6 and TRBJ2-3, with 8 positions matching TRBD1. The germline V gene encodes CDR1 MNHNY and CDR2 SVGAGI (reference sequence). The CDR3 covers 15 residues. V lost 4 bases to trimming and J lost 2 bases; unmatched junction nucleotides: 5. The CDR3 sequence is CASSSGTGPTDTQYF. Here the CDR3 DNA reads TGTGCCAGCAGTTCCGGGACAGGCCCCACAGATACGCAGTATTTT.

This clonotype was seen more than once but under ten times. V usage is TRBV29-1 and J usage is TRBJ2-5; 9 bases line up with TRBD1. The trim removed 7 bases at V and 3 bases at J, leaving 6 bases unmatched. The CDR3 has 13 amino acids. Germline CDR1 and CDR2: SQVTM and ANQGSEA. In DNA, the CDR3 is TGCAGCGCTGCCCGGGACAGGGAAGAGACCCAGTACTTC. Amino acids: CSAARDREETQYF.

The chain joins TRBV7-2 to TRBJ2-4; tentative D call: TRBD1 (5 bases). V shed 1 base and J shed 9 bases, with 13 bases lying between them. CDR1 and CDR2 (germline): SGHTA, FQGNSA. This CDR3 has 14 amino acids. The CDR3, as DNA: TGTGCCAGCAGCTTAGGGGGCGGTATAGGCATTCAGTACTTC. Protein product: CASSLGGGIGIQYF.

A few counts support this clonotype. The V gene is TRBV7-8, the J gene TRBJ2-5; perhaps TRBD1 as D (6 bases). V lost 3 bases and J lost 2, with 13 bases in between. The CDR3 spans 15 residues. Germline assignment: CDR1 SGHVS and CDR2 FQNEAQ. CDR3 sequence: CASSFVPGAQETQYF. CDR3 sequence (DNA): TGTGCCAGCAGCTTCGTACCAGGGGCGCAAGAGACCCAGTACTTC.

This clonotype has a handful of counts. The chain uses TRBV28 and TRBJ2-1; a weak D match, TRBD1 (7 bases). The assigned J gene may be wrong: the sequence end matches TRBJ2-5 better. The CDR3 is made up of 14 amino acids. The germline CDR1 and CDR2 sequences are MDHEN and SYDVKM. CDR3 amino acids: CASSSRSGGETQYF. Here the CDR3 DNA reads TGTGCCAGCAGTTCCCGTTCAGGGGGGGAGACCCAGTACTTC.

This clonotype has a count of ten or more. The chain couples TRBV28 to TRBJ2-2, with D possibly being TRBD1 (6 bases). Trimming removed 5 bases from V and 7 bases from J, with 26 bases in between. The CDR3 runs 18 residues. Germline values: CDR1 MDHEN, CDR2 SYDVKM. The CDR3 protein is CASSPQTGTSNKVGELFF. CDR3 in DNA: TGTGCCAGCAGTCCGCAGACAGGAACCTCGAACAAGGTCGGGGAGCTGTTTTTT.

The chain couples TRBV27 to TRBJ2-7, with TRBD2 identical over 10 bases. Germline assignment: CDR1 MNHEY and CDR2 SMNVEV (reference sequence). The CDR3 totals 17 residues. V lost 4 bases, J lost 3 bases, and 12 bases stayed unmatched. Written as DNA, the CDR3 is TGTGCCAGCAGTTCTAACCCAGCGGGGGGGAATTACTACGAGCAGTACTTC. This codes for CASSSNPAGGNYYEQYF.

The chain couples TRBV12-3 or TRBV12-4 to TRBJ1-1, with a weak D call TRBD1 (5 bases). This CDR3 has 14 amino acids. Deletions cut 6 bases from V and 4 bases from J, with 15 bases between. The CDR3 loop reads CASRKGGGGTEAFF. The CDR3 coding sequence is TGTGCCAGCAGAAAAGGCGGGGGGGGCACTGAAGCTTTCTTT.

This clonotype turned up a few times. The CDR3 region is CASRRDTPQETQYF. The CDR3 DNA is TGTGCCAGCAGGCGGGACACCCCTCAAGAGACCCAGTACTTC. The chain employs TRBV11-2 and TRBJ2-5; D might be TRBD1 or TRBD2, each matching 6 bases. Germline lookup yields CDR1 SGHAT and CDR2 FQNNGV. The V and J ends lost 6 bases and 2 bases respectively, with 13 bases between them. This CDR3 has 14 amino acids.

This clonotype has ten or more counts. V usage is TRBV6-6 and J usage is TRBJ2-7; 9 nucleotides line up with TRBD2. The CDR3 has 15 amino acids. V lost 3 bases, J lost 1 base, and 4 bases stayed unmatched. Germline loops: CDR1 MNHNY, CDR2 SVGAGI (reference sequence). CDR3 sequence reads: CASSYASGTSYEQYF. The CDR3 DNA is TGTGCCAGCAGTTATGCTAGCGGGACATCCTACGAGCAGTACTTC.

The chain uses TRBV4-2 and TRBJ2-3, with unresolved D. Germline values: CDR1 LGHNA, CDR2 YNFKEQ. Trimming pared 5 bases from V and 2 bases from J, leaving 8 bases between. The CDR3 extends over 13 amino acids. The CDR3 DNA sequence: TGTGCCAGCAGCGCTATCCTCACAGATACGCAGTATTTT. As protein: CASSAILTDTQYF.

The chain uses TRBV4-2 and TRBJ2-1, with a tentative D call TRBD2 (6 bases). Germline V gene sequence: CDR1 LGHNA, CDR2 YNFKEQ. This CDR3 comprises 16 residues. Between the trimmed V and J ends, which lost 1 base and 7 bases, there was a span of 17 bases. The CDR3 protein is CASSQVDLGGGNEQFF. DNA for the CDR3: TGTGCCAGCAGCCAAGTTGATCTGGGGGGAGGAAATGAGCAGTTCTTC.

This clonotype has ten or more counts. The CDR3 sequence: CASSLSGYEQYF. DNA for the CDR3: TGTGCCAGCAGTTTATCGGGGTACGAGCAGTACTTC. The V call is TRBV7-9, the J call TRBJ2-7, with D perhaps matching TRBD2 (5 bases). The length of the CDR3 is 12 residues. V was clipped by 6 bases and J by 4 bases, with 10 bases between them. Germline V gene data show CDR1 as SEHNR and CDR2 as FQNEAQ (reference sequence).